The clone carrying this TCR beta chain was detected only once. Germline assignment: CDR1 ENHRY and CDR2 SYGVKD. This CDR3 is built from 15 residues. After removal of 10 bases from V and 2 bases from J, the junction contained 8 bases not matched to a gene. Assay used: immunoSEQ multiplex PCR; TCRdb lists only in-frame clones, some missing. The repertoire holds 150,000 to 200,000 clones, with 94% as singletons. This sample was included in a study of T cell responses to AZD1222 COVID-19 vaccine. Across the whole study: Pooling covered second doses at about 4 or about 12 weeks.

This chain links TRBV10-3 with TRBJ2-3, with 11 bases matching TRBD2. The starting material was peripheral blood, obtained on day 0 of AZD1222 vaccination. The TCR sequence derives from an adult in good health. CDR3 amino acids: CASQRLAGTTDTQYF. CDR3 in DNA: TGTGCCAGCCAACGACTAGCGGGAACCACAGATACGCAGTATTTT.